The rows below give T cell receptor beta chains drawn from one sample of a study of cytomegalovirus exposure and HLA in healthy donors. Some clones are missing from TCRdb's copy, which holds only in-frame ones; the method was immunoSEQ multiplex PCR. The repertoire holds fewer than 120,000 clones, with approximately 80% as singletons. The sequenced material came from PBMCs. The receptors originated from an older woman in good health and CMV-seropositive. CDR3s include the opening cysteine and the closing phenylalanine or tryptophan. Fields, in order: clone size, V gene, J gene, D gene, CDR3 protein, CDR3 DNA. D genes are given only for firm matches. Size is omitted from some rows. Given values are once, few, many or a class for expanded clones.

clone size: few
V gene: TRBV6-5
J gene: TRBJ2-7
D gene: NA
CDR3 protein: CASSFTTSVSYEQYF
CDR3 DNA: TGTGCCAGCAGTTTCACGACTAGTGTGAGCTACGAGCAGTACTTC

clone size: few
V gene: TRBV10-3
J gene: TRBJ2-3
D gene: TRBD2
CDR3 protein: CAISEPLRLAGADTQYF
CDR3 DNA: TGTGCCATCAGTGAGCCTTTGCGACTAGCGGGAGCAGATACGCAGTATTTT

clone size: NA
V gene: TRBV5-1
J gene: TRBJ1-4
D gene: NA
CDR3 protein: CASSLQGLATNEKLFF
CDR3 DNA: TGCGCCAGCAGCTTACAGGGTCTTGCAACTAATGAAAAACTGTTTTTT

clone size: NA
V gene: TRBV5-5
J gene: TRBJ1-1
D gene: NA
CDR3 protein: CASRDGMNTEAFF
CDR3 DNA: TGTGCCAGCAGGGACGGGATGAACACTGAAGCTTTCTTT

clone size: NA
V gene: TRBV5-1
J gene: TRBJ2-5
D gene: TRBD1
CDR3 protein: CASSGTGEQETQYF
CDR3 DNA: TGCGCCAGCAGCGGGACAGGGGAGCAAGAGACCCAGTACTTC

clone size: NA
V gene: TRBV5-1
J gene: TRBJ2-2
D gene: TRBD2
CDR3 protein: CASSTGLAGGSFGSPGELFF
CDR3 DNA: TGCGCCAGCAGCACAGGACTAGCGGGAGGTAGTTTCGGTTCGCCCGGGGAGCTGTTTTTT

clone size: once
V gene: TRBV4-1
J gene: TRBJ2-5
D gene: TRBD2
CDR3 protein: CASSQLAGGPQETQYF
CDR3 DNA: TGCGCCAGCAGCCAACTCGCGGGAGGGCCCCAAGAGACCCAGTACTTC

clone size: once
V gene: TRBV18
J gene: TRBJ2-1
D gene: TRBD2
CDR3 protein: CASSPTSDGEQFF
CDR3 DNA: TGTGCCAGCTCACCGACTAGCGATGGTGAGCAGTTCTTC

clone size: NA
V gene: TRBV4-1
J gene: TRBJ2-7
D gene: NA
CDR3 protein: CASSQVQAYEQYF
CDR3 DNA: TGCGCCAGCAGCCAAGTACAGGCATACGAGCAGTACTTC

clone size: few
V gene: TRBV7-8
J gene: TRBJ2-5
D gene: NA
CDR3 protein: CASSLPGIGKETQYF
CDR3 DNA: TGTGCCAGCAGCTTACCAGGGATTGGGAAAGAGACCCAGTACTTC

clone size: NA
V gene: TRBV2
J gene: TRBJ1-6
D gene: TRBD1
CDR3 protein: CASSVGQGRSPLHF
CDR3 DNA: TGTGCCAGCAGTGTGGGACAGGGTCGATCACCCCTCCACTTT

clone size: once
V gene: TRBV6-5
J gene: TRBJ1-1
D gene: TRBD1
CDR3 protein: CASSNRGTNTEAFF
CDR3 DNA: TGTGCCAGCAGCAACAGGGGGACGAACACTGAAGCTTTCTTT

clone size: NA
V gene: TRBV28
J gene: TRBJ1-5
D gene: TRBD1
CDR3 protein: CASSTGTGVQPQHF
CDR3 DNA: TGTGCCAGCAGCACCGGGACAGGGGTTCAGCCCCAGCATTTT

clone size: NA
V gene: TRBV5-1
J gene: TRBJ2-3
D gene: NA
CDR3 protein: CASSLDGSRGGHTDTQYF
CDR3 DNA: TGCGCCAGCAGCTTGGACGGGTCCCGAGGGGGACACACAGATACGCAGTATTTT

clone size: NA
V gene: TRBV30
J gene: TRBJ1-3
D gene: TRBD1
CDR3 protein: CAWRPRDRSSGNTIYF
CDR3 DNA: TGTGCCTGGAGACCGCGGGACAGATCCTCTGGAAACACCATATATTTT

clone size: NA
V gene: TRBV6-6
J gene: TRBJ2-1
D gene: NA
CDR3 protein: CASTLRGNEQFF
CDR3 DNA: TGTGCCAGCACACTTCGGGGGAATGAGCAGTTCTTC

clone size: few
V gene: TRBV28
J gene: TRBJ1-5
D gene: NA
CDR3 protein: CASSEQGWSNQPQHF
CDR3 DNA: TGTGCCAGCAGTGAACAGGGATGGAGCAATCAGCCCCAGCATTTT

clone size: NA
V gene: TRBV4-1
J gene: TRBJ2-5
D gene: TRBD1
CDR3 protein: CASSRSGTVQETQYF
CDR3 DNA: TGCGCCAGCAGCCGATCCGGGACAGTTCAAGAGACCCAGTACTTC

clone size: NA
V gene: TRBV28
J gene: TRBJ1-2
D gene: TRBD1
CDR3 protein: CASSSGQGHGYTF
CDR3 DNA: TGTGCCAGCAGCTCAGGACAGGGCCACGGCTACACCTTC

clone size: NA
V gene: TRBV27
J gene: TRBJ2-5
D gene: TRBD2
CDR3 protein: CASGRGTSGRQETQYF
CDR3 DNA: TGTGCCAGCGGCCGTGGGACTAGCGGGCGCCAAGAGACCCAGTACTTC

clone size: NA
V gene: TRBV12-5
J gene: TRBJ2-7
D gene: TRBD2
CDR3 protein: CASGLATSGNAEQYF
CDR3 DNA: TGTGCTAGTGGTTTGGCGACTAGCGGGAATGCCGAGCAGTACTTC

clone size: NA
V gene: TRBV7-3
J gene: TRBJ2-1
D gene: NA
CDR3 protein: CASSLRPGGAGVNEQFF
CDR3 DNA: TGTGCCAGCAGCTTACGGCCCGGAGGGGCCGGTGTCAATGAGCAGTTCTTC

clone size: NA
V gene: TRBV19
J gene: TRBJ2-7
D gene: NA
CDR3 protein: CASSVSRAVDEQYF
CDR3 DNA: TGTGCCAGTAGTGTTAGCAGGGCGGTCGACGAGCAGTACTTC

clone size: once
V gene: TRBV29-1
J gene: TRBJ2-7
D gene: TRBD2
CDR3 protein: CSVDRGGDEQYF
CDR3 DNA: TGCAGCGTTGATAGGGGAGGGGACGAGCAGTACTTC

clone size: NA
V gene: TRBV7-3
J gene: TRBJ2-1
D gene: TRBD2
CDR3 protein: CASSLVAGSEGQEQFF
CDR3 DNA: TGTGCCAGCAGCTTAGTAGCGGGTAGCGAAGGGCAGGAGCAGTTCTTC

clone size: NA
V gene: TRBV6-1
J gene: TRBJ1-1
D gene: NA
CDR3 protein: CASREQFNTEAFF
CDR3 DNA: TGTGCCAGCCGGGAGCAGTTTAACACTGAAGCTTTCTTT

clone size: once
V gene: TRBV5-1
J gene: TRBJ2-7
D gene: NA
CDR3 protein: CASSLTPGHTYEQYF
CDR3 DNA: TGCGCCAGCAGCTTGACGCCGGGACATACTTACGAGCAGTACTTC

clone size: NA
V gene: TRBV7-2
J gene: TRBJ2-7
D gene: NA
CDR3 protein: CASSLGRQSYEQYF
CDR3 DNA: TGTGCCAGCAGCTTAGGGCGGCAGAGCTACGAGCAGTACTTC

clone size: few
V gene: TRBV14
J gene: TRBJ1-1
D gene: NA
CDR3 protein: CASSQGNRGVWDTEAFF
CDR3 DNA: TGTGCCAGCAGCCAAGGGAATCGGGGGGTCTGGGACACTGAAGCTTTCTTT

clone size: NA
V gene: TRBV4-1
J gene: TRBJ2-7
D gene: TRBD1
CDR3 protein: CASSHPGGQGFSEQYF
CDR3 DNA: TGCGCCAGCAGCCACCCTGGAGGACAGGGTTTCTCCGAGCAGTACTTC

clone size: few
V gene: TRBV5-6
J gene: TRBJ2-7
D gene: TRBD1
CDR3 protein: CASSAGTGGFYEQYF
CDR3 DNA: TGTGCCAGCAGCGCCGGGACAGGGGGCTTCTACGAGCAGTACTTC

clone size: NA
V gene: TRBV19
J gene: TRBJ1-4
D gene: NA
CDR3 protein: CASSPTPGATNEKLFF
CDR3 DNA: TGTGCCAGTAGCCCGACCCCGGGGGCAACTAATGAAAAACTGTTTTTT

clone size: NA
V gene: TRBV4-2
J gene: TRBJ1-4
D gene: NA
CDR3 protein: CASSNGGAPNEKLFF
CDR3 DNA: TGTGCCAGCAGCAACGGGGGGGCGCCTAATGAAAAACTGTTTTTT

clone size: NA
V gene: TRBV19
J gene: TRBJ2-7
D gene: NA
CDR3 protein: CASSMAWGRPSSYEQYF
CDR3 DNA: TGTGCCAGTAGTATGGCGTGGGGGAGGCCCAGCTCCTACGAGCAGTACTTC

clone size: NA
V gene: TRBV7-6
J gene: TRBJ1-2
D gene: TRBD1
CDR3 protein: CASSLNRGQNYGYTF
CDR3 DNA: TGTGCCAGCAGCCTGAACCGGGGACAGAACTATGGCTACACCTTC

clone size: few
V gene: TRBV6-6
J gene: TRBJ2-5
D gene: NA
CDR3 protein: CASSSYPGETQYF
CDR3 DNA: TGTGCCAGCAGTTCTTATCCGGGGGAGACCCAGTACTTC

clone size: NA
V gene: TRBV28
J gene: TRBJ2-5
D gene: NA
CDR3 protein: CASDSRETQYF
CDR3 DNA: TGTGCCAGCGATTCGCGAGAGACCCAGTACTTC

clone size: NA
V gene: TRBV9
J gene: TRBJ2-7
D gene: TRBD2
CDR3 protein: CASSLGTSVTYEQYF
CDR3 DNA: TGTGCCAGCAGCCTCGGGACTAGCGTTACCTACGAGCAGTACTTC

clone size: NA
V gene: TRBV19
J gene: TRBJ1-4
D gene: NA
CDR3 protein: CASRSTTAGNEKLFF
CDR3 DNA: TGTGCCAGTAGATCCACGACAGCAGGAAATGAAAAACTGTTTTTT

clone size: few
V gene: TRBV5-1
J gene: TRBJ1-1
D gene: TRBD1
CDR3 protein: CASSWTGPGNTEAFF
CDR3 DNA: TGCGCCAGCAGCTGGACAGGACCGGGGAACACTGAAGCTTTCTTT

clone size: NA
V gene: TRBV14
J gene: TRBJ2-3
D gene: TRBD2
CDR3 protein: CASSRLAPYTDTQYF
CDR3 DNA: TGTGCCAGCAGCCGACTAGCCCCCTACACAGATACGCAGTATTTT

clone size: NA
V gene: TRBV2
J gene: TRBJ2-7
D gene: TRBD1
CDR3 protein: CASKNRGVPIGEQYF
CDR3 DNA: TGTGCCAGCAAGAACAGGGGGGTCCCTATCGGCGAGCAGTACTTC

clone size: NA
V gene: TRBV6-5
J gene: TRBJ1-1
D gene: TRBD1
CDR3 protein: CASRDRAGDTEAFF
CDR3 DNA: TGTGCCAGCAGGGACAGGGCGGGGGACACTGAAGCTTTCTTT

clone size: NA
V gene: TRBV6-6
J gene: TRBJ2-7
D gene: TRBD1
CDR3 protein: CASFPGQGQVEQYF
CDR3 DNA: TGTGCCAGCTTTCCGGGACAGGGACAGGTCGAGCAGTACTTC

clone size: few
V gene: TRBV7-8
J gene: TRBJ2-5
D gene: TRBD2
CDR3 protein: CASSSGWLAGKETQYF
CDR3 DNA: TGTGCCAGCAGCTCGGGGTGGCTAGCGGGAAAAGAGACCCAGTACTTC

clone size: few
V gene: TRBV6-6
J gene: TRBJ1-5
D gene: NA
CDR3 protein: CASSYGDGGHQPQHF
CDR3 DNA: TGTGCCAGCAGTTACGGGGACGGAGGGCATCAGCCCCAGCATTTT

clone size: few
V gene: TRBV6-1
J gene: TRBJ2-4
D gene: NA
CDR3 protein: CASSEVSGTQADIQYF
CDR3 DNA: TGTGCCAGCAGTGAAGTGTCCGGGACTCAGGCGGACATTCAGTACTTC

clone size: once
V gene: TRBV30
J gene: TRBJ1-5
D gene: NA
CDR3 protein: CACATGIQPQHF
CDR3 DNA: TGTGCCTGTGCAACAGGGATTCAGCCCCAGCATTTT

clone size: NA
V gene: TRBV6-6
J gene: TRBJ2-7
D gene: TRBD1
CDR3 protein: CASSPGTGRYEQYF
CDR3 DNA: TGTGCCAGCAGTCCCGGGACAGGGAGGTACGAGCAGTACTTC

clone size: NA
V gene: TRBV20-1
J gene: TRBJ1-2
D gene: TRBD1
CDR3 protein: CSASDRDGYTF
CDR3 DNA: TGCAGTGCCTCCGACAGGGATGGCTACACCTTC